This T cell receptor (beta chain) was profiled in a study of blood T cell repertoires in COVID-19. As for the study in general: Sample material is recorded as cDNA or gDNA derived from T cells, B-cell-depleted T cells, or PBMCs.

Authors' data handling: The authors estimated nucleated cell counts from reference gene primer amplification. The protocol was immunoSEQ multiplex PCR, while the TCRdb copy is restricted to in-frame clones and leaves out a portion. Clonal size and the V and J genes are those of that table, whereas D and trimming came from the DNA. The sample contains about 180,000 clones, about 86% of which appear only once. Trimming took off 3 bases at V and 4 bases at J, with 11 bases between the two ends. The CDR3 loop spans 15 amino acids. The germline CDR1 and CDR2 sequences are KGHDR and SFDVKD. The rearrangement links TRBV24-1 to TRBJ1-4; D remains ambiguous. The receptor was derived from a man in his fifties or sixties with active or convalescent COVID-19. Sequenced input: peripheral blood. The CDR3 coding sequence is TGTGCCACCAGTGATGGAACAGCCCTTAATGAAAAACTGTTTTTT. Protein sequence: CATSDGTALNEKLFF.